The clone carrying this TCR beta chain was counted once. Its antigen is not identified. CDR1 and CDR2 (germline): MNHEY, SVGAGI. There are 11 residues in the CDR3. Trimming stripped 4 bases from V and 10 bases from J, with 10 bases between. The data belong to a study of shared clonotypes between healthy human individuals. Per the original data handling: Junction-only sequences without quality scores came from ImmunoSEQ, so filtering differed. The repertoire was sequenced with immunoSEQ multiplex PCR; TCRdb's copy has only in-frame clones and lacks some. V, J and clone size were drawn from that table, and D and trimming were deduced from the DNA. The data show some 1.4 million clones, with roughly 96% seen just once and approximately 1.2% held by the top ten. Findings and caveats of the study: Against clonotypes common to all four donors, non-shared ones had lower generation probabilities.

The receptor was isolated from a man younger than 45 in good health. This rearrangement joins TRBV6-5 to TRBJ1-2; no firm D call. What was sequenced was naive CD4+ T cells sorted from blood. Subset here: CD45RA+ positively selected. The CDR3 coding sequence is TGTGCCAGCAGTTCACCCACACACTACACCTTC. Protein product: CASSSPTHYTF.